This T cell receptor (beta chain) stems from a study of tumor-infiltrating lymphocytes in primary liver carcinoma. Overall study: Tumor lesions were T1-T3 N0M0 and spanned about 4.2 to 11 cm.

A remark on this clonotype: An end of the junction does not agree with germline; a read error may underlie this.

Using a constant-region primer together with ProtoScript II reverse transcriptase, TCR beta cDNA was made from around 500 ng of total RNA. Slightly modified ARM-PCR served as the procedure for the TCR beta libraries. These libraries came from three rounds of nested multiplex PCR. The two initial PCR rounds, approximately 10 cycles each, used TRBV1-TRBV30 forward and C-beta reverse primers. TCRdb independently ran MiXCR on the multiplex PCR reads; one entry per CDR3 protein. The sample consists of 90,000 to 150,000 distinct CDR3 sequences, less than 75% of them appearing once. The roughly 19-32 mg bulk tissue piece was not sorted before simultaneous RNA and DNA extraction. CDR3 length: 13 amino acids. CDR1 is LGHNA and CDR2 is YNFKEQ in the germline V gene.

The source of this sequence is a woman aged 55 to 70 with primary liver carcinoma and hepatitis B virus infection. The J gene is TRBJ2-7, the V gene TRBV4-2; maybe TRBD1 (5 bases). Sequenced material: tumor-adjacent normal liver tissue. DNA of the CDR3: TGTCCCAGTAGCCAAGGGGCTTGGGGCGAGCATTACTTC. It is translated as CPSSQGAWGEHYF.